This T cell receptor (beta chain) was sequenced in a study of cytomegalovirus exposure and HLA in healthy donors. Overall study context: One earlier analysis, a look at 180 million or so T cells, found almost 120 million unique TCR beta sequences. Study outcomes and limitations: CMV antigen specificity of a few CMV-associated chains was confirmed in vitro. The authors enumerated over 150 TCR beta chains as linked to cytomegalovirus. A highly shared variant cluster was judged a likely technical artifact.

This clone was observed once. What it binds is not known. PCR employed 60 Vbeta and 13 Jbeta primers. Sequencing was performed with immunoSEQ multiplex PCR; in TCRdb, only in-frame clones are kept and a portion is missing. The repertoire holds roughly 120,000 clones, 65% to 80% seen once, with roughly 13% in the top ten. From germline, CDR1 is SGHTA and CDR2 FQGTGA. V dropped 2 bases and J dropped 4; count of bases not matched to a gene: 8. This CDR3 spans 16 amino acids. Sequenced sample: PBMCs. V is TRBV7-3 and J is TRBJ2-3, with 8 bases aligning to TRBD1. This TCR was recovered from a woman aged 60 to 75 in good health and CMV-seropositive. The CDR3 is CASSLQPRGLADTQYF. CDR3 DNA: TGTGCCAGCAGCTTACAACCCAGGGGGCTTGCAGATACGCAGTATTTT.